Shown below are 16 T cell receptor delta chains from a single sample sequenced in a study of Vδ1+ human thymocytes. Sequences come from RNA converted to cDNA by reverse transcription. CDR3 amplicons came from multiplex PCR with pooled V-gene forward and constant-region reverse primers. With CATT, TCRdb re-called clones from the multiplex PCR reads. The table shows about 75,000 delta-chain clones, with more than 30% occurring only once. For these TCRs, the target antigens are not known. General observations from the study: Thymic TRG and TRD repertoires appeared highly polyclonal, with Gaussian CDR3 length distributions.

Sequencing was performed on Vdelta1+ gamma-delta thymocytes from the thymus. Subset denoted: FACS-sorted CD3+ TCRalphabeta- TCRVdelta1+ TCRVdelta2- thymocytes. The receptors originated from a boy under two years old who had congenital heart surgery.

This rearrangement joins TRDV1 to TRDJ1, with D perhaps TRDD2 (9 bases). Germline V gene data show CDR1 as TSWWSYY and CDR2 as QGS. The ends were cut back, 3 bases at V and 1 base at J, with 24 bases in the middle. The CDR3 sequence is 19 residues long. CDR3 coding DNA: TGTGCTCTTGGGGAGGCCTTCCTACTCAACTGGGGGCCCACCGATAAACTCATCTTT. Its translation is CALGEAFLLNWGPTDKLIF.

The V call is TRDV1, the J call TRDJ1, with TRDD3 identical over 7 bases. CDR1 is TSWWSYY, CDR2 QGS, per germline. J gave up 7 bases and V 0 bases, and 17 bases lay outside the gene matches. This CDR3 spans 18 amino acids. The CDR3 is CALGELNPTGDRDFKLIF. CDR3 nucleotide sequence: TGTGCTCTTGGGGAACTTAACCCGACTGGGGATCGAGACTTTAAACTCATCTTT.

A note on this clone: Other DNA sequences in the same sample also yield this CDR3. The genes are TRDV1 and TRDJ1; D uncertain. Germline V gene sequence: CDR1 TSWWSYY, CDR2 QGS. The CDR3 length is 19 residues. V was trimmed by 1 base and J by 2 bases, leaving 23 bases between them. The CDR3 nucleotides are TGTGCTCTTGGGGAACCAAGGCTCTCCTCGGGCCCGCGTACCGATAAACTCATCTTT. This sequence encodes CALGEPRLSSGPRTDKLIF.

This clone showed up just a few times. The J gene is TRDJ1, the V gene TRDV1; 9 positions agree with TRDD3. CDR1 is TSWWSYY and CDR2 is QGS in the germline V gene. The V segment lost 5 bases and the J segment 8 bases; nucleotides outside the gene matches: 18. The CDR3 consists of 17 residues. The CDR3 sequence: CALGNSPTEGIRGKLIF. The CDR3 DNA reads TGTGCTCTTGGGAACTCCCCTACGGAGGGGATACGGGGCAAACTCATCTTT.

V gene TRDV1 combines with J gene TRDJ1; 13 nucleotides line up with TRDD3. CDR1 is TSWWSYY and CDR2 is QGS in the germline V gene. With 5 bases clipped from V and 1 base from J, the junction kept 16 bases outside the gene matches. The CDR3 is made up of 20 amino acids. DNA for the CDR3: TGTGCTCTTGGGAGGAACCTCTACGTACTGGGGGATACGTTCACCGATAAACTCATCTTT. Protein sequence: CALGRNLYVLGDTFTDKLIF.

The rearrangement links TRDV1 to TRDJ1; D gene ambiguous. This CDR3 comprises 19 residues. V was pared by 2 bases and J by 0 bases, with 22 bases between. Germline CDR1 is TSWWSYY and CDR2 is QGS. CDR3 nucleotide sequence: TGTGCTCTTGGGGAATCCGCGGGGTGGTCCAACCCCGACACCGATAAACTCATCTTT. It specifies CALGESAGWSNPDTDKLIF.

The chain employs TRDV1 and TRDJ1; 13 nucleotides align to TRDD3. Germline-derived CDR1 and CDR2 are TSWWSYY and QGS. The CDR3 consists of 23 residues. The ends lost 0 bases at V and 1 base at J; junction bases unmatched: 20. The CDR3 nucleotides are TGTGCTCTTGGGGAACTAGCTTCCTCCCCTGTACTGGGGGATACGCGGGTCACCGATAAACTCATCTTT. Residues: CALGELASSPVLGDTRVTDKLIF.

The V call is TRDV1, the J call TRDJ1; D gene ambiguous. This CDR3 region has 21 residues. Trimming shortened V by 2 bases and J by 3 bases, and 31 bases separated the two germline ends. CDR1 is TSWWSYY, CDR2 QGS, per germline. CDR3 residues: CALGEKLCGFSRAVFADKLIF. CDR3 sequence (DNA): TGTGCTCTTGGGGAAAAACTTTGTGGTTTTTCGAGGGCCGTCTTTGCCGATAAACTCATCTTT.

With respect to this clone: The same CDR3 arises from other DNA sequences in this sample as well. The V and J genes are TRDV1 and TRDJ1; TRDD3 matches at 10 bases. V shed 2 bases, J shed 3 bases, and the junction held 12 bases outside the gene matches. CDR1 and CDR2 (germline): TSWWSYY, QGS. This CDR3 has 18 residues. The CDR3 DNA reads as TGTGCTCTTGGGGAAGTAGATGGGGGATACTGGGGGGCCGATAAACTCATCTTT. Protein product: CALGEVDGGYWGADKLIF.

As for this clone: The sample has other DNA sequences that encode this CDR3 too. The J gene is TRDJ1, the V gene TRDV2; 10 positions agree with TRDD3. Germline V gives CDR1 GEAIGNYY, CDR2 EKD. J was trimmed by 0 bases and V by 5 bases; bases with no gene match: 26. The CDR3 loop spans 22 amino acids. For the CDR3, the DNA is TGTGCCTGTGCATTTGCCTTCTATTGGGGGATACCCACCGTAGGGTACACCGATAAACTCATCTTT. Protein: CACAFAFYWGIPTVGYTDKLIF.

This clone has more than one count but fewer than ten. The V gene is TRDV1, the J gene TRDJ1; 7 bases fit TRDD3. CDR1 and CDR2 (germline): TSWWSYY, QGS. The CDR3 contains 18 residues. J was trimmed by 5 bases and V by 2 bases; bases with no gene match: 17. CDR3 DNA sequence: TGTGCTCTTGGGGAATATCCGTACTGGGGTTATTTCACTGATAAACTCATCTTT. Its protein is CALGEYPYWGYFTDKLIF.

This chain connects TRDV1 to TRDJ2, with TRDD3 matching over 8 bases. CDR3 length: 21 residues. Trimming took 0 bases from V and 0 from J; bases not matched to a gene: 15. Germline loops: CDR1 TSWWSYY, CDR2 QGS. The CDR3 spells CALGELLILTGGQALTAQLFF. The CDR3 DNA is TGTGCTCTTGGGGAACTACTGATCCTTACTGGGGGTCAAGCTTTGACAGCACAACTCTTCTTT.

V is TRDV1 and J is TRDJ1, with TRDD3 matching 12 bases. After removal of 1 base from V and 1 base from J, the junction contained 19 bases not matched to a gene. The germline V gene encodes CDR1 TSWWSYY and CDR2 QGS. This CDR3 spans 22 amino acids. The chain's CDR3 is CALGEPHLPSDWGILGTDKLIF. The CDR3 bases are TGTGCTCTTGGGGAACCCCACCTTCCTAGTGACTGGGGGATACTAGGCACCGATAAACTCATCTTT.

On this clone itself: This may arise from a read error, as a much more abundant clone is one base away. The V and J genes are TRDV2 and TRDJ1; no clear D gene. Germline V CDR1 and CDR2: GEAIGNYY, EKD. V was shortened by 6 bases and J by 4 bases, with 14 bases between the two germline ends. CDR3 size: 13 residues. The CDR3 sequence: CACQYLHIDKLIF. Written as DNA, the CDR3 is TGTGCCTGTCAATACTTACACATCGATAAACTCATCTTT.

V gene TRDV1 combines with J gene TRDJ1, with TRDD3 matching 13 bases. With V trimmed by 0 bases and J by 1 base, 23 bases remained unmatched. The CDR3 contains 24 residues. Germline V lookup: CDR1 TSWWSYY, CDR2 QGS. The CDR3 bases are TGTGCTCTTGGGGAACTTCCCAGCTTCTCCCTGTGGTACTGGGGGATACGCAGCACCGATAAACTCATCTTT. The encoded protein is CALGELPSFSLWYWGIRSTDKLIF.

A note on this clone: This specimen includes other DNA sequences encoding the same CDR3. The rearrangement links TRDV1 to TRDJ1, with 10 bases aligning to TRDD3. CDR3 length: 24 residues. The V segment lost 0 bases and the J segment 0 bases; nucleotides outside the gene matches: 25. In germline, CDR1 is TSWWSYY, CDR2 QGS. The CDR3 region has the DNA TGTGCTCTTGGGGAACTAGGGGGTGCTCCCCTGGGCTGGGGGATATGGGAGTACACCGATAAACTCATCTTT. This codes for CALGELGGAPLGWGIWEYTDKLIF.